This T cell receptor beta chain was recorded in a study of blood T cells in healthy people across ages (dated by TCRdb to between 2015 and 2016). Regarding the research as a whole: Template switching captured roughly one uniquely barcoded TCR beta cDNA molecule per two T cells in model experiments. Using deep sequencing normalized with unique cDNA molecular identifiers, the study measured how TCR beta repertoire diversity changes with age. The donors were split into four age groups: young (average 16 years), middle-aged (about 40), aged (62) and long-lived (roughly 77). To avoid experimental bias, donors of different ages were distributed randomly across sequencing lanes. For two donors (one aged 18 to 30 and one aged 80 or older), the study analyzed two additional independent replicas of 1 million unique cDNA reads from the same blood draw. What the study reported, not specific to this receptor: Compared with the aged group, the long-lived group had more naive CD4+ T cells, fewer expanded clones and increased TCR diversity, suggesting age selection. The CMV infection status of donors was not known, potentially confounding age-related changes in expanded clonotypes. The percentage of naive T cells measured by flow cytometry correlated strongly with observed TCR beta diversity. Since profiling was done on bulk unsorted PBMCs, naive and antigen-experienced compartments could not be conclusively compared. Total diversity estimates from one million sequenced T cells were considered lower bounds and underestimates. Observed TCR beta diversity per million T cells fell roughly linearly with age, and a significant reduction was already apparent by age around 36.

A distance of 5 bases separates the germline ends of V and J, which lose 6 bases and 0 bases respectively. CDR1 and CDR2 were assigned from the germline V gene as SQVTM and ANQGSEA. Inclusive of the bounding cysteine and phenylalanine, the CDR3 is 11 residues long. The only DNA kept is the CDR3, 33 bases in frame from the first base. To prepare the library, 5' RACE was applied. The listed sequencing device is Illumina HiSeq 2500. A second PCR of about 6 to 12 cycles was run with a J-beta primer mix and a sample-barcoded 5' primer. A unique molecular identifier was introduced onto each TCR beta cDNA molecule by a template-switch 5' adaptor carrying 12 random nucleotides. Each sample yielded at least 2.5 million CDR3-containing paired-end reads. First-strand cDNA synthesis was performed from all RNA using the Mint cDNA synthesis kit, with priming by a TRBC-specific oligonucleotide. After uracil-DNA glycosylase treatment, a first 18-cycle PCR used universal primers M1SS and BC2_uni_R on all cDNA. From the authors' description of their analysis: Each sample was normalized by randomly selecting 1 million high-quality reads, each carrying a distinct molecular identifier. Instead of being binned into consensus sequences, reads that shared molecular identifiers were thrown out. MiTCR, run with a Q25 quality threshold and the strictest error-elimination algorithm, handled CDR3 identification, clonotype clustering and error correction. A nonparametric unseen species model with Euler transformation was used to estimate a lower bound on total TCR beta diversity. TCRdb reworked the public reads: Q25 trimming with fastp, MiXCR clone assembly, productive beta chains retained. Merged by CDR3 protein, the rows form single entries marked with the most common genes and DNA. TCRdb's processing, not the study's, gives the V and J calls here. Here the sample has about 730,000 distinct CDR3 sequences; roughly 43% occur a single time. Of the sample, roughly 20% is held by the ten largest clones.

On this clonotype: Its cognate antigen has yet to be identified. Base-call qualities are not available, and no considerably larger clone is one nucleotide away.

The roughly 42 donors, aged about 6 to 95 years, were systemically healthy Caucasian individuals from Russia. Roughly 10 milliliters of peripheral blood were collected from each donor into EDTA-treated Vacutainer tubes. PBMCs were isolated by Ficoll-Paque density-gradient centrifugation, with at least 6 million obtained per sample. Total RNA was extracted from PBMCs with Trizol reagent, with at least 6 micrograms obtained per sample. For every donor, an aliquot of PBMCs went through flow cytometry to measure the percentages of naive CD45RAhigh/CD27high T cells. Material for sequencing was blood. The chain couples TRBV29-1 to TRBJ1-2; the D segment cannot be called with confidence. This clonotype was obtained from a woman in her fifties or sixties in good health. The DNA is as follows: TGCAGCGTCGCGGCTAACTATGGCTACACCTTC. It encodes CSVAANYGYTF.